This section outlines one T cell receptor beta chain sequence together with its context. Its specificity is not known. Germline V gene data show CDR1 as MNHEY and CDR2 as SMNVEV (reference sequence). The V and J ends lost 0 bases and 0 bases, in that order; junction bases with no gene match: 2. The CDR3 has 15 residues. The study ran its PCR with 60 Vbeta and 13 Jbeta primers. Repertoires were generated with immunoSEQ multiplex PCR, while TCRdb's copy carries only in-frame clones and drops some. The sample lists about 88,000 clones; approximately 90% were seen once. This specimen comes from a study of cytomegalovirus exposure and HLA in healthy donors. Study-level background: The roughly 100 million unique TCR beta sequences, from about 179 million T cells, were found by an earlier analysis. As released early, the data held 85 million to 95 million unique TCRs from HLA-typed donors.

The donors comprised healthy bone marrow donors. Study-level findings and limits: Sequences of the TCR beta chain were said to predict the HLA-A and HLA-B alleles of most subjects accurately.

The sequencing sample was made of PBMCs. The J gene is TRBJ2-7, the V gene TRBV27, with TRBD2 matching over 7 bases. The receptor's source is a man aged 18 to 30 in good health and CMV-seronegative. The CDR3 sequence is CASSLSGDYSYEQYF. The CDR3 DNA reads TGTGCCAGCAGTTTATCCGGGGACTACTCCTACGAGCAGTACTTC.